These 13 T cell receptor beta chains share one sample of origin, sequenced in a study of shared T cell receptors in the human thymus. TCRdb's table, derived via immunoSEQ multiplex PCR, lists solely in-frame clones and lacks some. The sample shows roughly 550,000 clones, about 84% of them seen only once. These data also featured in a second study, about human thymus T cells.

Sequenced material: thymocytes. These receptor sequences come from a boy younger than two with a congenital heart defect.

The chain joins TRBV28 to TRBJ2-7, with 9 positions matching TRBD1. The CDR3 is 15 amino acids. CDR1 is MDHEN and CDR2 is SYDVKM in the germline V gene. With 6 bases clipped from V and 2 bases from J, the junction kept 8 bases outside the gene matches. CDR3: CASRGQGGTTYEQYF. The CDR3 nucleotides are TGTGCCAGCAGGGGACAGGGAGGGACCACCTACGAGCAGTACTTC. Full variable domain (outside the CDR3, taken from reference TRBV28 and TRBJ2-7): DVKVTQSSRYLVKRTGEKVFLECVQDMDHENMFWYRQDPGLGLRLIYFSYDVKMKEKGDIPEGYSVSREKKERFSLILESASTNQTSMYLCASRGQGGTTYEQYFGPGTRLTVT.

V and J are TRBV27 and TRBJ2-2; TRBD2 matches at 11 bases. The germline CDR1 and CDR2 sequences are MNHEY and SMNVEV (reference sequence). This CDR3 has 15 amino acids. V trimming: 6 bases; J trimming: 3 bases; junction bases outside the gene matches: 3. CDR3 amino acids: CASRLAGDHTGELFF. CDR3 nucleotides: TGTGCCAGCAGACTAGCGGGAGATCACACCGGGGAGCTGTTTTTT.

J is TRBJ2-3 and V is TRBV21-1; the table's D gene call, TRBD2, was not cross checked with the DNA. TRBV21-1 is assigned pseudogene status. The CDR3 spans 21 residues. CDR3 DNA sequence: TGTGCCAGCAGCAAATATCCGGGGGACCTTTTTAGCGGCCCCAGCACAGATACGCAGTATTTT. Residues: CASSKYPGDLFSGPSTDTQYF.

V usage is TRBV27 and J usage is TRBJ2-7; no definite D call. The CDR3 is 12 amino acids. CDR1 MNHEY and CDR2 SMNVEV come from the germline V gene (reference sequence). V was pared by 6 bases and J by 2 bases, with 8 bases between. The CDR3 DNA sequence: TGTGCCAGCAGCTCCTACCCCTACGAGCAGTACTTC. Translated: CASSSYPYEQYF.

The CDR3 nucleotides are TGTGCCAGCAGCTCCGCGGCCGGACTAGCGGGTAGATCCTACGAGCAGTACTTC. Residues: CASSSAAGLAGRSYEQYF. J is TRBJ2-7 and V is TRBV5-4; 11 bases match TRBD2. This CDR3 contains 18 residues. With 3 bases clipped from V and 1 base from J, the junction kept 12 bases outside the gene matches. Per germline, CDR1 SGHNT and CDR2 YYREEE (reference sequence).

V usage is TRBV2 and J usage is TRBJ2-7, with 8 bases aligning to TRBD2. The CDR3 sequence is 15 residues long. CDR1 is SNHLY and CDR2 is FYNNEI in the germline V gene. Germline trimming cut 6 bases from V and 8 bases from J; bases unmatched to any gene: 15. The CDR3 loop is CASRSGGTSRFKQYF. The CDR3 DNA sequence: TGTGCCAGCAGGTCGGGAGGGACTAGTAGATTTAAGCAGTACTTC.

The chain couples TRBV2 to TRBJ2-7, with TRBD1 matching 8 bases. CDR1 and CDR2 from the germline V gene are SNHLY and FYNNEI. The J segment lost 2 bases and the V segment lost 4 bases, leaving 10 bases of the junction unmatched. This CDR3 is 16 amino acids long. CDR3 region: CASSVGGTGNTYEQYF. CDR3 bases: TGTGCCAGCAGTGTGGGTGGGACAGGAAACACCTACGAGCAGTACTTC.

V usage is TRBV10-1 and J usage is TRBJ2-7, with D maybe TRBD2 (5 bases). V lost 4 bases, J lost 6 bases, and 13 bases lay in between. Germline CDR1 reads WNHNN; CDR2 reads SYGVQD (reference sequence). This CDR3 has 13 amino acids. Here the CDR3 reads CASSADSECEQYF. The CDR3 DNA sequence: TGCGCCAGCAGTGCTGATAGCGAATGCGAGCAGTACTTC.

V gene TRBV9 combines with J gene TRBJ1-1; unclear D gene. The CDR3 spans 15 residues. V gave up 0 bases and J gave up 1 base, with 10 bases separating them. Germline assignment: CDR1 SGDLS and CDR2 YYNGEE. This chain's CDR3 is CASSVGGEGNTEAFF. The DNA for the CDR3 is TGTGCCAGCAGCGTAGGAGGAGAGGGGAACACTGAAGCTTTCTTT.

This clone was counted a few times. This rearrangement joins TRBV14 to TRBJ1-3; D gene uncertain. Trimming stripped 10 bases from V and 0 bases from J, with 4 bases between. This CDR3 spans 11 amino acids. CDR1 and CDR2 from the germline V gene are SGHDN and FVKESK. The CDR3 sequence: CATHSGNTIYF. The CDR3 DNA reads TGTGCCACCCACTCTGGAAACACCATATATTTT.

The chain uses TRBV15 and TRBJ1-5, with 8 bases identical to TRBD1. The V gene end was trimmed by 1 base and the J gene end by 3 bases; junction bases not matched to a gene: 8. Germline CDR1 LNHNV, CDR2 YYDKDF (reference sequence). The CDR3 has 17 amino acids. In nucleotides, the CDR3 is TGTGCCACCAGCAGAGCCTCCGACAGGGGAAACAATCAGCCCCAGCATTTT. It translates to CATSRASDRGNNQPQHF.

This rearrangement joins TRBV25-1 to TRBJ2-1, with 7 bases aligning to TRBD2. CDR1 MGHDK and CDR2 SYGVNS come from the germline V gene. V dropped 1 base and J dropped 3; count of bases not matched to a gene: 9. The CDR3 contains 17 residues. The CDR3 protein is CASSEWKRSGIYNEQFF. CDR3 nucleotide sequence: TGTGCCAGCAGTGAATGGAAGCGAAGCGGGATCTACAATGAGCAGTTCTTC. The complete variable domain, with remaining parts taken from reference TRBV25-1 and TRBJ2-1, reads EADIYQTPRYLVIGTGKKITLECSQTMGHDKMYWYQQDPGMELHLIHYSYGVNSTEKGDLSSESTVSRIRTEHFPLTLESARPSHTSQYLCASSEWKRSGIYNEQFFGPGTRLTVL.

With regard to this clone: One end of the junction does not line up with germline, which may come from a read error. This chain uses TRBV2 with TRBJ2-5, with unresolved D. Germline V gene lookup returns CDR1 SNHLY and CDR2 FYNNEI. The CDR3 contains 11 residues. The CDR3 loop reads CASSEAGSLDF. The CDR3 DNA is TGTGCCAGCAGTGAGGCTGGTTCCCTCGACTTC. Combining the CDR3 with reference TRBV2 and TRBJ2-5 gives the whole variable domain EPEVTQTPSHQVTQMGQEVILRCVPISNHLYFYWYRQILGQKVEFLVSFYNNEISEKSEIFDDQFSVERPDGSNFTLKIRSTKLEDSAMYFCASSEAGSLDFGPGTRLLVL.